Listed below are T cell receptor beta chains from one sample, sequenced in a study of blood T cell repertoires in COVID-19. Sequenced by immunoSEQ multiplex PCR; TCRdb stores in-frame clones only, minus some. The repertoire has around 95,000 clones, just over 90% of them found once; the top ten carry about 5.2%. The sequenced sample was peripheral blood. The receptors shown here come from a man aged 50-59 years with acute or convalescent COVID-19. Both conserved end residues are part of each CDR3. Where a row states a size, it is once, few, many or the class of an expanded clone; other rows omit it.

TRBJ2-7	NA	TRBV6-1	CASSEMLAGGENEQYF
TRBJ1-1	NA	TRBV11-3	CASSTDTVTSEAFF
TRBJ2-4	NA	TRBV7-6	CASSLGLAGGGAADIQYF
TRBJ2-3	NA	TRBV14	CASSARRGTSTDTQYF
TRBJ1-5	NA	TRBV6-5	CASSLGTGINQPQHF
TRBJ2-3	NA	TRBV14	CASSQERGATDTQYF
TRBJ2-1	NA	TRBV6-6	CASSYRLEDEQFF
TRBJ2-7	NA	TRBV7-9	CASSSGGGGGEQYF
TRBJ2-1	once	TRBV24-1	CATSDYGTGYVEQFF
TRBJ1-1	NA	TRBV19	CASIEGRELYTEAFF
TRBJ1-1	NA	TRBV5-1	CASSLEPGWGNTEAFF
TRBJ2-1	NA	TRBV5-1	CASSVDGLAGVNEQFF
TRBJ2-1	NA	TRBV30	CAWSARVLKTYNEQFF
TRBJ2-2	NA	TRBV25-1	CASSNRGANTGELFF